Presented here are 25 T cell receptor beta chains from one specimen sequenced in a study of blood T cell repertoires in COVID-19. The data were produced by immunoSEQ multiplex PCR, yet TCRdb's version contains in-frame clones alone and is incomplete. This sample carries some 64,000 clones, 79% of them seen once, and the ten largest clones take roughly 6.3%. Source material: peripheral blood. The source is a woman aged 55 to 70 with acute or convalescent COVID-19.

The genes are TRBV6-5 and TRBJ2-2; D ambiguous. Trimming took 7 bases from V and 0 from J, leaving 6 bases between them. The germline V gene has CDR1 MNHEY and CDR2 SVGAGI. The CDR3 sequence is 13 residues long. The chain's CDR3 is CASKATNTGELFF. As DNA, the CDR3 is TGTGCCAGCAAAGCGACGAACACCGGGGAGCTGTTTTTT.

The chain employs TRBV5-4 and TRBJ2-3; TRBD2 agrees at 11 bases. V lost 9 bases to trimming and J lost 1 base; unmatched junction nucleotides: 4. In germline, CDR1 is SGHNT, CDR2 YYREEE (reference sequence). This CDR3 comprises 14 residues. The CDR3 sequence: CAIRGLAGTDTQYF. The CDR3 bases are TGTGCCATACGGGGACTAGCGGGCACAGATACGCAGTATTTT. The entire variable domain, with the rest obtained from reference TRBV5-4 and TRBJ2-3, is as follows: ETGVTQSPTHLIKTRGQQVTLRCSSQSGHNTVSWYQQALGQGPQFIFQYYREEENGRGNFPPRFSGLQFPNYSSELNVNALELDDSALYLCAIRGLAGTDTQYFGPGTRLTVL.

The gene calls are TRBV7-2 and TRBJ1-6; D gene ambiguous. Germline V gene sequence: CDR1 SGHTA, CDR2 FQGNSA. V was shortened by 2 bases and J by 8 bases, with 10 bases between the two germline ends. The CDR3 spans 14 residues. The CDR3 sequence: CASSLTWRDSPLHF. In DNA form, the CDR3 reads TGTGCCAGCAGCTTAACCTGGAGGGATTCACCCCTCCACTTT.

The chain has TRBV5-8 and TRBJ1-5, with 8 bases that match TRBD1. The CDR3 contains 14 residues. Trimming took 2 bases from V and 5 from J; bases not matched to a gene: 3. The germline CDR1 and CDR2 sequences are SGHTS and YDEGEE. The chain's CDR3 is CASSFRGLDQPQHF. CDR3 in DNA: TGTGCCAGCAGCTTCAGGGGGCTGGATCAGCCCCAGCATTTT.

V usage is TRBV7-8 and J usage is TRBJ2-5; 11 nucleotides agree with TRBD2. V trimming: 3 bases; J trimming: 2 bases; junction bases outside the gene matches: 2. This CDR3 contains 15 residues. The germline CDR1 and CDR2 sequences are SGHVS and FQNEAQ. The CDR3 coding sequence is TGTGCCAGCAGCTTGGGGACTAGCGGACAAGAGACCCAGTACTTC. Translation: CASSLGTSGQETQYF.

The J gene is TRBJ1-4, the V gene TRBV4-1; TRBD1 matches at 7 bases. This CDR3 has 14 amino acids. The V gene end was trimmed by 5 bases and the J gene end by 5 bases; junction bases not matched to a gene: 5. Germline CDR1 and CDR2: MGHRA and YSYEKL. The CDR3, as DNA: TGCGCCAGCAGCTTAGTACAGGGGAATGAAAAACTGTTTTTT. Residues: CASSLVQGNEKLFF.

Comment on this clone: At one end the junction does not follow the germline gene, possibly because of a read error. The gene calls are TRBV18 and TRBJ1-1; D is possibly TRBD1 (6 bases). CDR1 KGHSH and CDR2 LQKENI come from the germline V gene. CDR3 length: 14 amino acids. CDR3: CASSPRGQDTEAFF. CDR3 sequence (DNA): TGTGCCAGCTCTCCACGGGGGCAGGACACTGAAGCTTTCTTT.

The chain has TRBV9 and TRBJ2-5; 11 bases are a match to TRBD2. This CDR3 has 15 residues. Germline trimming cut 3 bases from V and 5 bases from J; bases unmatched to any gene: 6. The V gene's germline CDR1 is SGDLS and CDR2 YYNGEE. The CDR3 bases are TGTGCCAGCAGCGGTGTAGCGGGGGGGCTGGAGACCCAGTACTTC. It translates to CASSGVAGGLETQYF.

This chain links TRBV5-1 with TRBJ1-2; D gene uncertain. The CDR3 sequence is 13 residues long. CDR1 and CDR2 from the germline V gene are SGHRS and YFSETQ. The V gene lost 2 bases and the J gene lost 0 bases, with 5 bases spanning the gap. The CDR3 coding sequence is TGCGCCAGCAGCTTTACAGCTAACTATGGCTACACCTTC. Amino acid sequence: CASSFTANYGYTF.

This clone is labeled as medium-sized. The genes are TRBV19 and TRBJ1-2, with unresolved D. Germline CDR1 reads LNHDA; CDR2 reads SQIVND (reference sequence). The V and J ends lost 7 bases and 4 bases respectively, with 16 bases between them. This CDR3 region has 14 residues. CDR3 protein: CASTSREIIYGYTF. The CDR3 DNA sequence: TGTGCCAGTACCTCGAGGGAGATCATCTATGGCTACACCTTC. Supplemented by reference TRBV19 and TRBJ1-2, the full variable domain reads DGGITQSPKYLFRKEGQNVTLSCEQNLNHDAMYWYRQDPGQGLRLIYYSQIVNDFQKGDIAEGYSVSREKKESFPLTVTSAQKNPTAFYLCASTSREIIYGYTFGSGTRLTVV.

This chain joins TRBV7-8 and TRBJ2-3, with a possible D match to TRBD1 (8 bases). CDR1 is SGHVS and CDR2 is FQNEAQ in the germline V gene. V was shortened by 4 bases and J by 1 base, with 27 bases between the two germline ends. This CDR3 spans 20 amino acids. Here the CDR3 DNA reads TGTGCCAGCAGCTCTCGGGGATTTGACAGGGGCGGGGGTGGCACAGATACGCAGTATTTT. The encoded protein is CASSSRGFDRGGGGTDTQYF.

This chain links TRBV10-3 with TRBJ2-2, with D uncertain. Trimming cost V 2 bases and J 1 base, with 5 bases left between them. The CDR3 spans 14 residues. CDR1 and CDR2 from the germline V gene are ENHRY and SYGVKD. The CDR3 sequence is CAISELGNTGELFF. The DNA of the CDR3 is TGTGCCATCAGTGAGCTAGGGAACACCGGGGAGCTGTTTTTT.

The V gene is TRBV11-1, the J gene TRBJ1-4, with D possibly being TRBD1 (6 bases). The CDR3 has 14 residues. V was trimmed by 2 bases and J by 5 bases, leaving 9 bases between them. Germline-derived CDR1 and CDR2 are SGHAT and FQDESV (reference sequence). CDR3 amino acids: CASSLQGWNEKLFF. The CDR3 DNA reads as TGTGCCAGCAGCTTACAGGGGTGGAATGAAAAACTGTTTTTT.

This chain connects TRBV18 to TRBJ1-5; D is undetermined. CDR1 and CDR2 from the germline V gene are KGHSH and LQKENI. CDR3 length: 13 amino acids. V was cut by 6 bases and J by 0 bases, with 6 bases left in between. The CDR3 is CASSDTSNQPQHF. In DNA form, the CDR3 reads TGTGCCAGCTCTGACACTAGCAATCAGCCCCAGCATTTT.

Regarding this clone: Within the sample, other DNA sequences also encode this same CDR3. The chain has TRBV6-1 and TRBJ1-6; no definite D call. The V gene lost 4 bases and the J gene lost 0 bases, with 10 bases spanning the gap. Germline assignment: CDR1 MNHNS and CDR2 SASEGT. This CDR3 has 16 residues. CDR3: CASSGAGSSYNSPLHF. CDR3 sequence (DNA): TGTGCCAGCAGTGGGGCGGGGAGCTCCTATAATTCACCCCTCCACTTT.

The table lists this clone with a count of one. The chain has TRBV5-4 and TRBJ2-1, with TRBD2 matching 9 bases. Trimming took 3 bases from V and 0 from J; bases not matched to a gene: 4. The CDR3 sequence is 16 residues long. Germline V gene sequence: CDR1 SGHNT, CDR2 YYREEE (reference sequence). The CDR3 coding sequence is TGTGCCAGCAGCTCGGCGGGGGGGGCCTCCTACAATGAGCAGTTCTTC. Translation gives CASSSAGGASYNEQFF.

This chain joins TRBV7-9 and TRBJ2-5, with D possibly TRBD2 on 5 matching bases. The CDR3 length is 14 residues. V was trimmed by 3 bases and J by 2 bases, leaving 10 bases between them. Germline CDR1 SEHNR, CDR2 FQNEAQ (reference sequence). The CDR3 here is CASSFYGEQETQYF. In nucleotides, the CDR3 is TGTGCCAGCAGCTTCTACGGGGAACAAGAGACCCAGTACTTC.

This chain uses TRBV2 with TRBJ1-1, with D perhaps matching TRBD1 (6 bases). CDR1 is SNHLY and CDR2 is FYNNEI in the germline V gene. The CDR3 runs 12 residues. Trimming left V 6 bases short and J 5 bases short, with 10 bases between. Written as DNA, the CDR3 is TGTGCCAGCAGCTACACAGGGACTGAAGCTTTCTTT. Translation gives CASSYTGTEAFF.

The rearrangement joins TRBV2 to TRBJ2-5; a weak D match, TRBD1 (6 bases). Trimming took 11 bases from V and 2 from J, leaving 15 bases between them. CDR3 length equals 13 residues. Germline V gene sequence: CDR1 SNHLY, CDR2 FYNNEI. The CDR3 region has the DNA TGTGCCGCAAGGTGGGGGCCTCAAGAGACCCAGTACTTC. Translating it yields CAARWGPQETQYF.

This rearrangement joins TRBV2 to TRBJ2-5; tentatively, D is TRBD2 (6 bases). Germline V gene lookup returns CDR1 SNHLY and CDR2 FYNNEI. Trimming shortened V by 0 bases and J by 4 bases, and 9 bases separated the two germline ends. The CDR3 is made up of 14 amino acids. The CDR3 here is CASSEALGGETQYF. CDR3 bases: TGTGCCAGCAGTGAAGCGCTGGGGGGAGAGACCCAGTACTTC.

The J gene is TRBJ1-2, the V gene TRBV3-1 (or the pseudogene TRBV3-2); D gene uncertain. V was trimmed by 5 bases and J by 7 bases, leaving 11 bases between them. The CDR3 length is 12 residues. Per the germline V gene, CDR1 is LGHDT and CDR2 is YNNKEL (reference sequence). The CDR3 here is CASSGRGIGYTF. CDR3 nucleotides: TGTGCCAGCAGCGGGCGGGGAATTGGCTACACCTTC.

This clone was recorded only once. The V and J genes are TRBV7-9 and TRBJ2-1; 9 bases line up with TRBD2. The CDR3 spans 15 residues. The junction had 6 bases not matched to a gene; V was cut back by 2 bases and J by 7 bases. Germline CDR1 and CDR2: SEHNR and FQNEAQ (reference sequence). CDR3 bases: TGTGCCAGCAGCTTAACGGCGGGGGGGCCGAATGAGCAGTTCTTC. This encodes CASSLTAGGPNEQFF.

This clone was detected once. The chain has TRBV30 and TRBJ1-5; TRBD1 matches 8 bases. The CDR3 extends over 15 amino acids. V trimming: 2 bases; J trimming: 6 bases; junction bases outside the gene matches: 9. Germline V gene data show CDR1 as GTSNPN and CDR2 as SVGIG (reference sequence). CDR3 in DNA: TGTGCCTGGAGTTTTTCCGGGACAGGTGTTCAGCCCCAGCATTTT. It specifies CAWSFSGTGVQPQHF.

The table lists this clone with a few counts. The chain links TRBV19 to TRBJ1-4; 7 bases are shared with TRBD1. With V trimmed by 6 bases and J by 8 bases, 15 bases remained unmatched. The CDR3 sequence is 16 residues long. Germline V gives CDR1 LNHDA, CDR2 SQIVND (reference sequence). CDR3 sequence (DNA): TGTGCCAGTAGCTCGGCTCCAGGGGGGTGGCACGAAAAACTGTTTTTT. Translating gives CASSSAPGGWHEKLFF.

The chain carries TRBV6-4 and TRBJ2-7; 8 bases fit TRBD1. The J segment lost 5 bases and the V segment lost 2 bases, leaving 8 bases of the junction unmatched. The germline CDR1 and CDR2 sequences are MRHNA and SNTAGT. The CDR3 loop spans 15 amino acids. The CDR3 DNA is TGTGCCAGCAGTGACCCGGACAGGGATCCTAACGAGCAGTACTTC. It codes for CASSDPDRDPNEQYF.